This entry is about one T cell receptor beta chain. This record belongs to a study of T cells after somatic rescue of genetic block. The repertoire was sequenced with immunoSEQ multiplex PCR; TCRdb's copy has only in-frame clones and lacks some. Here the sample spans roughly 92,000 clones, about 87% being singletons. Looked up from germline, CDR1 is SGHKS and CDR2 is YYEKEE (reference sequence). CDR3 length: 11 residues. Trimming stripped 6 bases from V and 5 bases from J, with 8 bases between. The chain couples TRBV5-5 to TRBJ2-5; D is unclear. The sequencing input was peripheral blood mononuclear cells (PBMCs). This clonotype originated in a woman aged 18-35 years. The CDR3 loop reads CASTGRETQYF. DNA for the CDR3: TGTGCCAGCACCGGAAGGGAGACCCAGTACTTC.